The 17 T cell receptor beta chains presented below share a single source sample, sequenced in a study of T cells after yellow fever vaccination. TCRdb used MiXCR to reprocess the 5' RACE reads, holding one entry per CDR3 protein. The repertoire consists of 300,000 to 350,000 distinct CDR3 sequences, with approximately 3.9% occurring once and the leading ten covering around 24%. The specimen comprised PBMCs, sampled 5 days after the yellow fever booster vaccination. The receptors were gathered from a man younger than 35 who received the YFV17D yellow fever vaccine.

This clonotype was seen repeatedly, ten times or more. V is TRBV10-3 and J is TRBJ1-2; tentative D call: TRBD1 (5 bases). From germline, CDR1 is ENHRY and CDR2 SYGVKD. This CDR3 is built from 14 residues. The V end lost 2 bases, the J end lost 4 bases, and 11 bases lay between the germline ends. The CDR3 DNA reads TGTGCCATCAGTGAGGGCTGGGGGTCCTATGGCTACACCTTC. This encodes CAISEGWGSYGYTF.

This clonotype was picked up many times. This sequence joins TRBV6-2 or TRBV6-3 and TRBJ1-1; D remains ambiguous. The CDR3 has 14 amino acids. The V gene's germline CDR1 is MNHEY and CDR2 SVGEGT. The V and J ends lost 3 bases and 4 bases respectively, with 12 bases between them. The CDR3 is CASSYRGSGTEAFF. DNA of the CDR3: TGTGCCAGCAGTTATCGCGGTTCTGGCACTGAAGCTTTCTTT.

CDR3 loop: CASSPRSGDRDEQYV. DNA of the CDR3: TGTGCCAGCAGTCCACGGTCGGGGGACAGGGACGAGCAGTACGTC. This sequence joins TRBV6-2 or TRBV6-3 and TRBJ2-7; TRBD1 aligns across 9 bases. Germline loops: CDR1 MNHEY, CDR2 SVGEGT. The trim removed 5 bases at V and 5 bases at J, leaving 10 bases unmatched. The CDR3 consists of 15 residues.

Ten or more counts support this clonotype. The rearrangement links TRBV12-3 or TRBV12-4 to TRBJ2-3, with 7 bases lining up with TRBD2. The J segment lost 9 bases and the V segment lost 6 bases, leaving 9 bases of the junction unmatched. The CDR3 has 13 residues. CDR3 protein: CASRPVRAGTQYF. The CDR3 bases are TGTGCCAGCAGACCCGTGCGAGCGGGGACGCAGTATTTT.

CDR3 protein: CSARVGTDIMGQYF. The CDR3 DNA follows: TGCAGTGCTAGGGTCGGGACAGATATCATGGGGCAGTACTTC. The rearrangement links TRBV20-1 to TRBJ2-7, with 7 bases that match TRBD1. J was trimmed by 9 bases and V by 3 bases; bases with no gene match: 14. Germline CDR1 DFQATT, CDR2 SNEGSKA (reference sequence). The CDR3 is made up of 14 amino acids.

This clonotype showed up just a few times. The J gene is TRBJ1-2, the V gene TRBV5-1; 12 bases align to TRBD1. Germline trimming cut 1 base from V and 6 bases from J; bases unmatched to any gene: 7. CDR1 is SGHRS, CDR2 YFSETQ, per germline. The CDR3 extends over 16 amino acids. The CDR3 DNA sequence: TGCGCCAGCAGCTTGACCGGGACAGGGGGCGCAGATGGCTACACCTTC. Translation gives CASSLTGTGGADGYTF. The full variable domain, with the rest looked up from reference TRBV5-1 and TRBJ1-2, is KAGVTQTPRYLIKTRGQQVTLSCSPISGHRSVSWYQQTPGQGLQFLFEYFSETQRNKGNFPGRFSGRQFSNSRSEMNVSTLELGDSALYLCASSLTGTGGADGYTFGSGTRLTVV.

A few counts support this clonotype. This chain links TRBV6-2 or TRBV6-3 with TRBJ2-4; 10 nucleotides align to TRBD1. From germline, CDR1 is MNHEY and CDR2 SVGEGT. The CDR3 contains 19 residues. Trimming took 7 bases from V and 0 from J; bases not matched to a gene: 15. The CDR3 bases are TGTGCCAGCAACCCTCACGCGGTGACAGGGGGCAAAGCCAAAAACATTCAGTACTTC. Residues: CASNPHAVTGGKAKNIQYF.

This chain links TRBV5-1 with TRBJ1-6; a possible D gene is TRBD1 (5 bases). V lost 2 bases, J lost 7 bases, and 13 bases lay in between. CDR1 is SGHRS and CDR2 is YFSETQ in the germline V gene. The CDR3 length is 15 residues. The CDR3 here is CASSLMDGGNSPLHF. CDR3 sequence (DNA): TGCGCCAGCAGCTTAATGGATGGGGGAAATTCACCCCTCCACTTT.

The sample holds many counts of this clonotype. CDR3 nucleotide sequence: TGTGCCAGCAGCCTATCCGACGGGGGGCTCTACAATGAGCAGTTCTTC. Protein product: CASSLSDGGLYNEQFF. The chain carries TRBV7-8 and TRBJ2-1; D is possibly TRBD2 (7 bases). The CDR3 sequence is 16 residues long. Deletions cut 5 bases from V and 3 bases from J, with 17 bases between. CDR1 and CDR2 (germline): SGHVS, FQNEAQ.

This clonotype was detected a few times. The chain carries TRBV6-6 and TRBJ1-5; the D gene is possibly TRBD1 (5 bases). CDR1 and CDR2 from the germline V gene are MNHNY and SVGAGI (reference sequence). The germline V and J ends were trimmed by 5 bases and 11 bases, with 19 bases remaining between them. This CDR3 comprises 14 residues. The CDR3 sequence is CASSEGARESAQHF. For the CDR3, the DNA is TGTGCCAGCAGTGAAGGGGCCCGTGAGAGTGCCCAGCATTTT.

This clonotype was seen a few times. The V and J genes are TRBV7-2 and TRBJ1-3; D not certain. CDR1 SGHTA and CDR2 FQGNSA come from the germline V gene. The CDR3 contains 16 residues. V lost 6 bases and J lost 12, with 27 bases in between. Here the CDR3 reads CASSLSPGLARNGIYF. DNA for the CDR3: TGTGCCAGCAGTTTGAGCCCCGGACTGGCCCGGAATGGCATATATTTT.

This clonotype has ten or more counts. The chain joins TRBV4-3 to TRBJ1-1, with D possibly being TRBD1 (6 bases). With 0 bases removed from V and 1 base from J, the gap between germline ends came to 12 bases. The CDR3 has 16 residues. The germline gives CDR1 LGHNA, CDR2 YSLEER. CDR3 region: CASSQDRGTQNTEAFF. In DNA, the CDR3 is TGCGCCAGCAGCCAAGATCGCGGGACACAGAACACTGAAGCTTTCTTT.

The chain has TRBV24-1 and TRBJ2-3, with D possibly being TRBD1 (5 bases). V lost 4 bases and J 3 bases, leaving 13 bases between the germline ends. The germline gives CDR1 KGHDR, CDR2 SFDVKD. CDR3 length equals 15 residues. Written as DNA, the CDR3 is TGTGCCACCAGTGACCCAGGGATGGGTACAGATACGCAGTATTTT. It yields the protein CATSDPGMGTDTQYF.

In this sample, this clonotype turned up a few times. The CDR3 sequence is CASSEALAGLETQYF. In nucleotides, the CDR3 is TGTGCCAGCAGTGAGGCTCTAGCGGGGTTAGAGACCCAGTACTTC. J is TRBJ2-5 and V is TRBV2; TRBD2 agrees at 9 bases. The CDR3 length is 15 residues. Unmatched junction bases numbered 6, after V lost 3 bases and J lost 4 bases. The V gene's germline CDR1 is SNHLY and CDR2 FYNNEI.

This clonotype was recorded a few times. The chain combines TRBV5-1 with TRBJ2-3, with TRBD2 matching over 8 bases. Per the germline V gene, CDR1 is SGHRS and CDR2 is YFSETQ. V lost 0 bases and J lost 2; bases outside the gene matches: 5. The CDR3 totals 16 residues. CDR3 amino acids: CASSLDQRGTTDTQYF. In DNA form, the CDR3 reads TGCGCCAGCAGCTTGGATCAGCGGGGGACCACAGATACGCAGTATTTT.

This clonotype turned up a few times. In nucleotides, the CDR3 is TGTGCCAGCAGTGGAACTTCAACAGCACAAGAGACCCAGTACTTC. It translates to CASSGTSTAQETQYF. V usage is TRBV6-5 and J usage is TRBJ2-5; D not certain. The CDR3 consists of 15 residues. The germline CDR1 and CDR2 sequences are MNHEY and SVGAGI. The V and J ends lost 5 bases and 2 bases respectively, with 15 bases between them.

This clonotype was seen only a few times. This sequence joins TRBV5-1 and TRBJ2-1; D ambiguous. CDR1 SGHRS and CDR2 YFSETQ come from the germline V gene. The V end was cut by 2 bases, the J end by 9 bases, with 9 bases between. This CDR3 is 12 amino acids long. CDR3: CASSFSSREQFF. The CDR3 bases are TGCGCCAGCAGCTTTTCTAGTCGTGAGCAGTTCTTC.